This TCR beta chain was observed in a study of blood T cell repertoires in COVID-19. Study-wide background: The origin of the acute and convalescent COVID-19 samples was the United States, Italy and Spain.

Generated by immunoSEQ multiplex PCR, the TCRdb table keeps only in-frame clones and is missing some. The sample contains around 49,000 clones, around 73% of which appear only once. Losses at the gene ends were 7 bases for V and 0 bases for J; bases not matched to a gene: 8. CDR1 SEHNR and CDR2 FQNEAQ come from the germline V gene (reference sequence). This CDR3 is 16 amino acids long. Clinical histories supplied by participants themselves formed the basis of cohort assignment. This clonotype was sampled from a woman aged 50 to 65 with acute COVID-19. The chain recombines TRBV7-9 with TRBJ2-3; 9 positions agree with TRBD1. The sequenced material came from PBMCs or T cells enriched from blood (not recorded which). The CDR3 loop reads CASIHGDRVSTDTQYF. CDR3 DNA: TGTGCCAGCATCCACGGGGACAGGGTTAGCACAGATACGCAGTATTTT.